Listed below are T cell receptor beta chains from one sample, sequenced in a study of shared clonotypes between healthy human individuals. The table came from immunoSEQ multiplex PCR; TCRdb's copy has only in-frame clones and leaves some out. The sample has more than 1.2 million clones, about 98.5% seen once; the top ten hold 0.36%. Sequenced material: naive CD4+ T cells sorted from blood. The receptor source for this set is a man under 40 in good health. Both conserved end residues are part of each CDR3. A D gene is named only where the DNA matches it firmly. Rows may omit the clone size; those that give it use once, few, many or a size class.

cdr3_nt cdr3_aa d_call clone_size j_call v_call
TGTGCCAGCAGCCAAGATTTATTACGCCGGGGGCTCTACGAGCAGTACTTC CASSQDLLRRGLYEQYF - - TRBJ2-7 TRBV4-2
TGCGCCAGCAGCCTGGACCTGGGGTTTCAGTACTTC CASSLDLGFQYF - - TRBJ2-4 TRBV4-1
TGTGCCAGCAGCCAAGCAGTGAACACTGAAGCTTTCTTT CASSQAVNTEAFF - - TRBJ1-1 TRBV14
TGCAGCGGTGGGACTATTGGCCAAGAGACCCAGTACTTC CSGGTIGQETQYF TRBD2 - TRBJ2-5 TRBV29-1
TGCGCCAGCAGCTTGGCCGATTCGGACACCGGGGAGCTGTTTTTT CASSLADSDTGELFF - - TRBJ2-2 TRBV5-1
TGTGCCAGCAGCTTAACGCGGGAGGGTAACAATGAGCAGTTCTTC CASSLTREGNNEQFF TRBD2 - TRBJ2-1 TRBV7-8
TGCACCAGCAGCCAAGATCAGCTAGCGGGACCAGATACGCAGTATTTT CTSSQDQLAGPDTQYF - - TRBJ2-3 TRBV1
TGTGCCAGCAGCTCAGGGGAGGGATGGCCCCGTAATGAGCAGTTCTTC CASSSGEGWPRNEQFF - - TRBJ2-1 TRBV7-9
TGTGCCAGCACCCCTTACGAAGACAGGGCTTCGTACAATGAGCAGTTCTTC CASTPYEDRASYNEQFF TRBD1 once TRBJ2-1 TRBV27
TGTGCCAGCAGCGTATCAGGGGATACGCAGTATTTT CASSVSGDTQYF - - TRBJ2-3 TRBV9
TGTGCCAGCCCAAGGCCCGCGCACCCTGAAGCTTTCTTT CASPRPAHPEAFF - - TRBJ1-1 TRBV21-1
TGTGCCAGCAGCGCCGGACTAGCGGGAAACCACGAGCAGTACTTC CASSAGLAGNHEQYF TRBD2 once TRBJ2-7 TRBV7-7
TGTGCCAGTCGTACTAGCGGGAGCGGAGAGACCCAGTACTTC CASRTSGSGETQYF TRBD2 - TRBJ2-5 TRBV7-8
TGTGCCAGCTCAGCGACCGGGACAGGGATCAGGGCCAAAAACATTCAGTACTTC CASSATGTGIRAKNIQYF TRBD1 - TRBJ2-4 TRBV18
TGCACCAGCAGCCAAGATCAAAAGGGGACTAGCGGAAGAGGGGAGACCCAGTACTTC CTSSQDQKGTSGRGETQYF - - TRBJ2-5 TRBV1
TGTGCCAGCAGCTTGCTAGGGGGCAGGGGAGGGAACGAGCAGTACTTC CASSLLGGRGGNEQYF - - TRBJ2-7 TRBV5-5
TGCGCCAGCAGCTTGTCGGCGGGAGGGAGGTACGAGCAGTACTTC CASSLSAGGRYEQYF TRBD2 once TRBJ2-7 TRBV5-1
TGTGCCATCAGTGCGGGCAGGGGGCGGGAGTTGTCCGGGGAGCTGTTTTTT CAISAGRGRELSGELFF - - TRBJ2-2 TRBV10-3
TGTGCCAGCAGTGTAGCGGGAGGACCGACTGATAGCTCCTACGAGCAGTACTTC CASSVAGGPTDSSYEQYF TRBD2 - TRBJ2-7 TRBV28
TGTGCCAGCAGTTTATATCGGGAGGGCCGTCATGAGCAGTTCTTC CASSLYREGRHEQFF TRBD2 - TRBJ2-1 TRBV28
TGTGCCAGCAGTGAAATAGCGGGGGTGTACAATGAGCAGTTCTTC CASSEIAGVYNEQFF TRBD2 - TRBJ2-1 TRBV25-1
TGTGCCACCAGCAGCCAGAGTAAGAGCGAGCAGTACTTC CATSSQSKSEQYF - once TRBJ2-7 TRBV15
TGTGCCAGCAGCCAGGGGGGAGGGGTCAAAAACATTCAGTACTTC CASSQGGGVKNIQYF TRBD2 - TRBJ2-4 TRBV4-2
TGCAGTGCTAGGGACTATGGCTACACCTTC CSARDYGYTF - few TRBJ1-2 TRBV20-1
TGTGCCAGCAGTTACTCGATCCCCGGCTCTGGAAACACCATATATTTT CASSYSIPGSGNTIYF - - TRBJ1-3 TRBV6-5
TGTGCCAGCAGCTTAGTGGAGAGCTGGGCAGGAACTGAAGCTTTCTTT CASSLVESWAGTEAFF - - TRBJ1-1 TRBV7-2
TGTGCCAGCATGCCGGGCCTCGGAGGGGGAGAGCAGTACTTC CASMPGLGGGEQYF - - TRBJ2-7 TRBV2
TGTGCCAGCAGCTGGGGACGAAGCGAGCAGTACTTC CASSWGRSEQYF - - TRBJ2-7 TRBV5-4
TGCGCCAGCAGCCAAGATACAGGTCCCTCGCCAGTGGCGTACTTC CASSQDTGPSPVAYF - - TRBJ2-7 TRBV4-3
TGTGCCAGCAGCGATGACACTGAAGCTTTCTTT CASSDDTEAFF - - TRBJ1-1 TRBV9
TGCGCCAGCAGCCCGATTAGGGGGAGCTATGGCTACACCTTC CASSPIRGSYGYTF - - TRBJ1-2 TRBV4-3
TGTGCCAGCAGCAGGGGACTAGCGGGAGCCGGATCCTACGAGCAGTACTTC CASSRGLAGAGSYEQYF TRBD2 - TRBJ2-7 TRBV7-9
TGCGCCAGCAACTCAGCGGGTGGACGGAACATTCAGTACTTC CASNSAGGRNIQYF - - TRBJ2-4 TRBV5-1
TGCGCCAGCAGCTTTACAGGGGGCTCGGGGAACACTGAAGCTTTCTTT CASSFTGGSGNTEAFF TRBD1 - TRBJ1-1 TRBV5-1
TGCAGCGCCCGGGACAGAATCTACGAGCAGTACTTC CSARDRIYEQYF TRBD1 - TRBJ2-7 TRBV29-1
TGTGCCAGCAGCGTAGACGCAGGGAGGGATGAGCAGTTCTTC CASSVDAGRDEQFF TRBD2 - TRBJ2-1 TRBV9
TGCGCCAGCAGCTTGGTTCGGGGACAGGGGCCACCAGATACGCAGTATTTT CASSLVRGQGPPDTQYF TRBD1 - TRBJ2-3 TRBV5-1
TGTGCCAGCAGCTCTCAGGGCAGTTCCTACAATGAGCAGTTCTTC CASSSQGSSYNEQFF - once TRBJ2-1 TRBV7-6
TGTGCCAGCAGTCCTAGCAGGGTCCATGGCTACACCTTC CASSPSRVHGYTF - - TRBJ1-2 TRBV5-4
TGTGCCAGCTCACCACTTAGTGAAGATACGCAGTATTTT CASSPLSEDTQYF - once TRBJ2-3 TRBV18
TGTGCCTGGAGTAGGGGGCCCGGCCAAGAGACCCAGTACTTC CAWSRGPGQETQYF TRBD1 - TRBJ2-5 TRBV30
TGTGCCAGCAGCGTAGCGGGGGGAAGGAATGAAAAACTGTTTTTT CASSVAGGRNEKLFF - - TRBJ1-4 TRBV9
TGCGCCAGCAGCTTGGAGAAAAGACGCGAGCAGTACTTC CASSLEKRREQYF - - TRBJ2-7 TRBV5-1
TGTGCCAGCAGCGAACAGGGGGTGACCACCTACGAGCAGTACTTC CASSEQGVTTYEQYF TRBD1 once TRBJ2-7 TRBV7-8
TGTGCCAGCAGCCCAGACACAGGGGAAGAGACCCAGTACTTC CASSPDTGEETQYF TRBD1 - TRBJ2-5 TRBV9
TGTGCCAGCAGCAGCGGGTTGGGCAATGAGCAGTTCTTC CASSSGLGNEQFF - - TRBJ2-1 TRBV9
TGTGCCAGCAGCTTAGTCCTGAGGACCACAGATACGCAGTATTTT CASSLVLRTTDTQYF - - TRBJ2-3 TRBV11-2
TGTGCCAGCAGCGTAGTGTTGGGGAATGAGCAGTTCTTC CASSVVLGNEQFF - - TRBJ2-1 TRBV9